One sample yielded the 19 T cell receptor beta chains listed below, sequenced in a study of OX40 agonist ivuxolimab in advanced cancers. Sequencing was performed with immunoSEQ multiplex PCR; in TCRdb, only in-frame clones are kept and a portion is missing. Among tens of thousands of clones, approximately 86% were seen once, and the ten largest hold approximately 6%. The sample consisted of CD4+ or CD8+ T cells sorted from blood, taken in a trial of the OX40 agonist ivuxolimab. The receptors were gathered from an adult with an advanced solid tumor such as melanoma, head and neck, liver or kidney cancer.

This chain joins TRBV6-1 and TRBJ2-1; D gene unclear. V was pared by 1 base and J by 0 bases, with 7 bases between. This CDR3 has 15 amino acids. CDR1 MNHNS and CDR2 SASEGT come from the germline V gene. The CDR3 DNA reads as TGTGCCAGCAGTGAAGTGAGATACTCCTACAATGAGCAGTTCTTC. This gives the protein CASSEVRYSYNEQFF.

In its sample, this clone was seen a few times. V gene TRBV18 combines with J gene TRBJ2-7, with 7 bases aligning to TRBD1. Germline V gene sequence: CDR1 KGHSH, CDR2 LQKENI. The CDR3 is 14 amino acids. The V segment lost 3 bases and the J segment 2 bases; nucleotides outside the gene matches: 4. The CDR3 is CASSPYGTAYEQYF. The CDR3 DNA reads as TGTGCCAGCTCACCCTATGGGACAGCCTACGAGCAGTACTTC.

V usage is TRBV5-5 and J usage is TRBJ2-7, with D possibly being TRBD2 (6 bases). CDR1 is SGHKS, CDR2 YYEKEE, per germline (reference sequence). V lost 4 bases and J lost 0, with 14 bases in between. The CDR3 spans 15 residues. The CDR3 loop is CASSAGSPSSYEQYF. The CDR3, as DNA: TGTGCCAGCAGCGCGGGGAGTCCCAGCTCCTACGAGCAGTACTTC.

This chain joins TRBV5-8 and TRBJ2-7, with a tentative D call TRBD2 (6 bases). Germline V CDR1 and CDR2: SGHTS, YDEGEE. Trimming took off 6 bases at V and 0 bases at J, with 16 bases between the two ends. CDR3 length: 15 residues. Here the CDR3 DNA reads TGTGCCAGCACCCCTCGCGGGACCTCCTCCTACGAGCAGTACTTC. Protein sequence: CASTPRGTSSYEQYF.

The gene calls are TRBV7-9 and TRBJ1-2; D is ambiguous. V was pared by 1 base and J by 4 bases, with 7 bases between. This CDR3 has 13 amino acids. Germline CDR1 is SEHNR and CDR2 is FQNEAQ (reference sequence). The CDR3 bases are TGTGCCAGCAGCTTAGGAGGGTCCTATGGCTACACCTTC. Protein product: CASSLGGSYGYTF. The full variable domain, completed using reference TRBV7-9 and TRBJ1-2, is DTGVSQNPRHKITKRGQNVTFRCDPISEHNRLYWYRQTLGQGPEFLTYFQNEAQLEKSRLLSDRFSAERPKGSFSTLEIQRTEQGDSAMYLCASSLGGSYGYTFGSGTRLTVV.

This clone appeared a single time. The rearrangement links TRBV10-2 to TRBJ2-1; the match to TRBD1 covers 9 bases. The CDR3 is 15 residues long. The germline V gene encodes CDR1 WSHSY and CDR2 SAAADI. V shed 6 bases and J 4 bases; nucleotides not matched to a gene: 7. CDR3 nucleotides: TGCGCCAGCAGGACAGGGGGGGGGATATACAATGAGCAGTTCTTC. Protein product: CASRTGGGIYNEQFF.

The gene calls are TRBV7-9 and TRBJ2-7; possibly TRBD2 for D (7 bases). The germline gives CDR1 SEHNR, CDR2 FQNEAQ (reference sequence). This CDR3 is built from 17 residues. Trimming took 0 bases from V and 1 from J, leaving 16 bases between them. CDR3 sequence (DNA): TGTGCCAGCAGCTTAGCGGTTGGGGGGGCTACTTCCTACGAGCAGTACTTC. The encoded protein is CASSLAVGGATSYEQYF. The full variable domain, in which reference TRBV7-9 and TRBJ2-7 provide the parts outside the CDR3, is DTGVSQNPRHKITKRGQNVTFRCDPISEHNRLYWYRQTLGQGPEFLTYFQNEAQLEKSRLLSDRFSAERPKGSFSTLEIQRTEQGDSAMYLCASSLAVGGATSYEQYFGPGTRLTVT.

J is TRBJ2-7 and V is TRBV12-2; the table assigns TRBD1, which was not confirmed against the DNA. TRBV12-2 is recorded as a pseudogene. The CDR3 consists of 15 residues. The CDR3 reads CASRHKPTGGNEQYF. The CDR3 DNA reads TGTGCAAGTCGCCACAAACCGACAGGGGGAAACGAGCAGTACTTC.

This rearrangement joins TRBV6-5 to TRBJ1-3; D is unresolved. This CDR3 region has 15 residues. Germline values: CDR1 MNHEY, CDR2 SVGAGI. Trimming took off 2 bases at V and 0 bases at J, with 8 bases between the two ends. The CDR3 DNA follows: TGTGCCAGCAGTTACCTCGGGTCCTCTGGAAACACCATATATTTT. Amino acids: CASSYLGSSGNTIYF.

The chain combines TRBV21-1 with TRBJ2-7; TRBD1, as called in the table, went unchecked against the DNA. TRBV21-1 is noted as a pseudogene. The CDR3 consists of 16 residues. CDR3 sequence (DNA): TGTGCCAGCAGCGGCCGGGACAGCTTGAACTCCTACGAGCAGTACTTC. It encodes CASSGRDSLNSYEQYF.

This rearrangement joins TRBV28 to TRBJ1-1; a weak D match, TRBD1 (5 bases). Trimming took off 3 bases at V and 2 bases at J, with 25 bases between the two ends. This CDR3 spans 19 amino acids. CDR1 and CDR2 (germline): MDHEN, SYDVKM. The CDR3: CASSLGLSRPQGFNTEAFF. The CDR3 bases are TGTGCCAGCAGTTTGGGATTGTCCCGGCCCCAGGGTTTTAACACTGAAGCTTTCTTT. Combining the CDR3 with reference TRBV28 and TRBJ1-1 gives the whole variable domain DVKVTQSSRYLVKRTGEKVFLECVQDMDHENMFWYRQDPGLGLRLIYFSYDVKMKEKGDIPEGYSVSREKKERFSLILESASTNQTSMYLCASSLGLSRPQGFNTEAFFGQGTRLTVV.

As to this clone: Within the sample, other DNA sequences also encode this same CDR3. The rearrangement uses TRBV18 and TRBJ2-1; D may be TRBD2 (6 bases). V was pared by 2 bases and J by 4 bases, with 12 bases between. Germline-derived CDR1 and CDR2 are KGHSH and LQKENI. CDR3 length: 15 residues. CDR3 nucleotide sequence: TGTGCCAGCTCACCAGAACGGGGGAGTTACAATGAGCAGTTCTTC. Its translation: CASSPERGSYNEQFF.

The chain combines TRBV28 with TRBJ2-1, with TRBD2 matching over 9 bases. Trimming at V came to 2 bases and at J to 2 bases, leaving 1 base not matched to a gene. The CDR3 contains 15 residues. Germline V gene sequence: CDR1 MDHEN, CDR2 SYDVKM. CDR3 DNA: TGTGCCAGCAGTTTAGGCGGGAGGGCCTACAATGAGCAGTTCTTC. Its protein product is CASSLGGRAYNEQFF.

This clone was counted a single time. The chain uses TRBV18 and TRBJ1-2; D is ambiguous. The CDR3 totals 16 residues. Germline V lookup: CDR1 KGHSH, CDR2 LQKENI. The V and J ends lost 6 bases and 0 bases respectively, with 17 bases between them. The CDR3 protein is CASSHSRTEANYGYTF. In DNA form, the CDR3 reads TGTGCCAGCTCCCATTCACGGACGGAAGCTAACTATGGCTACACCTTC.

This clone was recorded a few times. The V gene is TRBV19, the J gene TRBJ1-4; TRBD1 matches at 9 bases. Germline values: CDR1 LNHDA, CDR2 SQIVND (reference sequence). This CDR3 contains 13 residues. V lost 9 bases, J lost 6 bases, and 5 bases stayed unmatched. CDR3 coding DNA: TGTGCCAGCGCGGGACAGGGATATGAAAAACTGTTTTTT. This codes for CASAGQGYEKLFF.

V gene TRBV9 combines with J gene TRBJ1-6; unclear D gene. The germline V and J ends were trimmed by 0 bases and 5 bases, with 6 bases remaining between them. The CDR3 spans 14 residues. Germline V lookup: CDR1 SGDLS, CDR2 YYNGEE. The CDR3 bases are TGTGCCAGCAGCGTAGAGACTGATAATTCACCCCTCCACTTT. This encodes CASSVETDNSPLHF.

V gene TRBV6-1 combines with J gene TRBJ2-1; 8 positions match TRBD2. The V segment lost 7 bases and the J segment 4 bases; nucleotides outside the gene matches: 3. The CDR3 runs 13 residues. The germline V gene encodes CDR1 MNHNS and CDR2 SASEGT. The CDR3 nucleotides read TGTGCCAGCACCGGGACTAGTTACAATGAGCAGTTCTTC. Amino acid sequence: CASTGTSYNEQFF.

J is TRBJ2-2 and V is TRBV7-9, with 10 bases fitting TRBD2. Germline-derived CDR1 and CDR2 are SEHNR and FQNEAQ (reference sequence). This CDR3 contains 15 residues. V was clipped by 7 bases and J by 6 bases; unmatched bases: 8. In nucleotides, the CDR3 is TGTGCCAGCACCCTAAGCGGGGGGGCCTCCGGGGAGCTGTTTTTT. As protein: CASTLSGGASGELFF. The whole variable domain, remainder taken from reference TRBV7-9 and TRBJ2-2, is DTGVSQNPRHKITKRGQNVTFRCDPISEHNRLYWYRQTLGQGPEFLTYFQNEAQLEKSRLLSDRFSAERPKGSFSTLEIQRTEQGDSAMYLCASTLSGGASGELFFGEGSRLTVL.

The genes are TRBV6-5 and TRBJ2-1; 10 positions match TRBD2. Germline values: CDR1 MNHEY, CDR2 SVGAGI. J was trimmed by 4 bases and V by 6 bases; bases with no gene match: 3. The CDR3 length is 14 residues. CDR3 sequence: CASSRLAGYNEQFF. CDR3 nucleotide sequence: TGTGCCAGCAGCCGACTAGCGGGTTACAATGAGCAGTTCTTC.